This T cell receptor (beta chain) was documented in a study of cytotoxic CD8 clonotypes in ibrutinib-treated CLL. Study-level findings and limits: Sampling times (in sustained-remission versus progressing patients) were not the same.

CDR1 and CDR2 (germline): KGHSH, LQKENI. The germline V and J ends were trimmed by 5 bases and 0 bases, with 11 bases remaining between them. The CDR3 sequence is 15 residues long. Comment on this clone: Antigen specificity is unknown.

The assay was immunoSEQ multiplex PCR, and TCRdb's table has in-frame clones only and misses some. The table includes 16,000 or so clones, 65% to 70% detected once. Material: PBMCs, obtained before ibrutinib treatment. This TCR came from a human donor with chronic lymphocytic leukemia. This rearrangement joins TRBV18 to TRBJ1-3; D is unclear. Written as DNA, the CDR3 is TGTGCCAGCTCAGAGTGGGGAGGCTCTGGAAACACCATATATTTT. This sequence encodes CASSEWGGSGNTIYF.